Below are 31 T cell receptor beta chains sequenced from a single sample in a study of cytomegalovirus exposure and HLA in healthy donors. 13 Jbeta primers and 60 Vbeta primers were used for the PCR. Produced via immunoSEQ multiplex PCR; TCRdb's table is partial and in-frame only. This table holds roughly 140,000 clones, 73% found once. The sample comprised PBMCs. Receptor source: a human donor in good health.

The chain has TRBV27 and TRBJ1-1, with 9 bases lining up with TRBD1. The CDR3 spans 14 residues. With 4 bases clipped from V and 5 bases from J, the junction kept 5 bases outside the gene matches. Germline V gene lookup returns CDR1 MNHEY and CDR2 SMNVEV (reference sequence). CDR3 sequence reads: CASSSTGGRTEAFF. The CDR3 bases are TGTGCCAGCAGTTCGACAGGGGGAAGGACTGAAGCTTTCTTT.

This clone was recorded a few times. The V and J genes are TRBV9 and TRBJ2-5, with TRBD2 matching over 7 bases. The CDR3 runs 16 residues. V shed 2 bases, J shed 4 bases, and the junction held 11 bases outside the gene matches. CDR1 and CDR2 (germline): SGDLS, YYNGEE. CDR3 amino acids: CASSVTSRSEGETQYF. CDR3 in DNA: TGTGCCAGCAGCGTGACTAGCCGAAGCGAGGGAGAGACCCAGTACTTC.

This clone came up a few times. The CDR3 DNA follows: TGCGCCAGCCGGACTCAGGATACGCAGTATTTT. Its translation: CASRTQDTQYF. The rearrangement links TRBV5-1 to TRBJ2-3; tentatively, D is TRBD2 (5 bases). Germline lookup yields CDR1 SGHRS and CDR2 YFSETQ. Trimming stripped 7 bases from V and 6 bases from J, with 9 bases between. The CDR3 loop spans 11 amino acids.

V is TRBV19 and J is TRBJ1-2; the D gene is possibly TRBD1 (5 bases). CDR1 is LNHDA, CDR2 SQIVND, per germline (reference sequence). The ends were cut back, 8 bases at V and 4 bases at J, with 14 bases in the middle. The CDR3 spans 13 residues. The CDR3 reads CASWGRDSYGYTF. The DNA for the CDR3 is TGTGCCAGTTGGGGCAGAGACAGCTATGGCTACACCTTC.

The chain recombines TRBV2 with TRBJ1-4; D is ambiguous. The CDR3 is 14 residues long. Trimming cost V 6 bases and J 0 bases, with 8 bases left between them. The germline V gene has CDR1 SNHLY and CDR2 FYNNEI. DNA for the CDR3: TGTGCCAGCAGGAAAGACACAACTAATGAAAAACTGTTTTTT. It yields the protein CASRKDTTNEKLFF.

This clone was observed a few times. The chain is built from TRBV2 and TRBJ1-5; tentatively, D is TRBD1 (6 bases). V gave up 3 bases and J gave up 10 bases, with 13 bases separating them. This CDR3 comprises 13 residues. Germline values: CDR1 SNHLY, CDR2 FYNNEI. The CDR3 region is CASSDLDRSPQHF. CDR3 sequence (DNA): TGTGCCAGCAGTGACCTCGACAGGTCCCCCCAGCATTTT.

The chain couples TRBV11-3 to TRBJ2-3, with 9 bases identical to TRBD2. V was clipped by 4 bases and J by 4 bases; unmatched bases: 3. The CDR3 sequence is 14 residues long. The germline V gene has CDR1 SGHNT and CDR2 YENEEA. In nucleotides, the CDR3 is TGTGCCAGCAGCTCCTTAGCGGGAGCAGATACGCAGTATTTT. Amino acids: CASSSLAGADTQYF.

The genes are TRBV6-6 and TRBJ2-2; tentatively, D is TRBD2 (6 bases). This CDR3 has 14 residues. The V end lost 7 bases, the J end lost 6 bases, and 15 bases lay between the germline ends. Per the germline V gene, CDR1 is MNHNY and CDR2 is SVGAGI (reference sequence). The DNA for the CDR3 is TGTGCCAGCACCCCCGGGGGAAGGGCCGGGGAGCTGTTTTTT. Protein product: CASTPGGRAGELFF.

This clone came up a few times. CDR3 in amino acids: CASIGRGTEAFF. In DNA, the CDR3 is TGTGCCAGCATAGGCAGGGGCACTGAAGCTTTCTTT. The chain recombines TRBV2 with TRBJ1-1; perhaps TRBD1 as D (6 bases). V was shortened by 7 bases and J by 4 bases, with 10 bases between the two germline ends. Per the germline V gene, CDR1 is SNHLY and CDR2 is FYNNEI. The CDR3 runs to 12 residues.

This chain links TRBV27 with TRBJ1-3; no clear D. Germline CDR1 and CDR2: MNHEY and SMNVEV (reference sequence). Trimming stripped 7 bases from V and 4 bases from J, with 14 bases between. The CDR3 spans 14 residues. CDR3 amino acids: CASKPSTFGNTIYF. CDR3 sequence (DNA): TGTGCCAGCAAACCCTCGACATTCGGAAACACCATATATTTT.

This clone was seen only once. J is TRBJ2-1 and V is TRBV6-5, with a tentative D call TRBD1 (6 bases). The germline V gene encodes CDR1 MNHEY and CDR2 SVGAGI. Trimming shortened V by 5 bases and J by 4 bases, and 12 bases separated the two germline ends. The CDR3 runs to 14 residues. Here the CDR3 reads CASSNLDSYNEQFF. CDR3 nucleotides: TGTGCCAGCAGTAACCTGGACAGTTACAATGAGCAGTTCTTC.

The chain carries TRBV7-6 and TRBJ1-1; no reliable D call. Between the trimmed V and J ends, which lost 4 bases and 2 bases, there was a span of 5 bases. This CDR3 has 12 amino acids. Germline V gene data show CDR1 as SGHVS and CDR2 as FNYEAQ. CDR3 loop: CASSSQNTEAFF. As DNA, the CDR3 is TGTGCCAGCAGCTCCCAAAACACTGAAGCTTTCTTT.

This sequence joins TRBV19 and TRBJ2-7, with 9 bases that match TRBD2. The CDR3 length is 15 residues. Losses at the gene ends were 3 bases for V and 0 bases for J; bases not matched to a gene: 3. CDR1 is LNHDA and CDR2 is SQIVND in the germline V gene (reference sequence). CDR3 loop: CASSIAGGRSYEQYF. The DNA for the CDR3 is TGTGCCAGTAGTATCGCGGGAGGGCGCTCCTACGAGCAGTACTTC.

The rearrangement links TRBV29-1 to TRBJ1-1, with D possibly matching TRBD1 (5 bases). The V end lost 2 bases, the J end lost 11 bases, and 12 bases lay between the germline ends. The CDR3 runs to 11 residues. CDR1 and CDR2 (germline): SQVTM, ANQGSEA. In DNA, the CDR3 is TGCAGCGTTGAATCAGGGAGGTCGGCTTTCTTT. Its translation: CSVESGRSAFF.

This chain uses TRBV6-6 with TRBJ1-1, with D uncertain. Germline V lookup: CDR1 MNHNY, CDR2 SVGAGI (reference sequence). V lost 0 bases to trimming and J lost 4 bases, with 12 bases between them. The length of the CDR3 is 15 residues. The CDR3, as DNA: TGTGCCAGCAGTTACTCCGCAGGACTGGGCACTGAAGCTTTCTTT. It yields the protein CASSYSAGLGTEAFF.

The chain couples TRBV27 to TRBJ2-5; D unresolved. The J call may not be correct, given that the DNA end is closer to TRBJ2-7. Germline V CDR1 and CDR2: MNHEY, SMNVEV (reference sequence). The CDR3 has 14 residues. CDR3 loop: CASSSRAGNYEQYF. CDR3 in DNA: TGTGCCAGCAGTAGTCGCGCCGGTAATTACGAGCAGTACTTC.

The chain carries TRBV9 and TRBJ2-1; 7 nucleotides align to TRBD2. CDR1 is SGDLS and CDR2 is YYNGEE in the germline V gene. This CDR3 spans 16 amino acids. Losses at the gene ends were 4 bases for V and 8 bases for J; bases not matched to a gene: 15. The CDR3 nucleotides are TGTGCCAGCAGCCCCCGTGGGGGGGACCCAGCGGATGAGCAGTTCTTC. Translation gives CASSPRGGDPADEQFF.

The chain has TRBV11-3 and TRBJ2-2; 9 bases fit TRBD2. Germline assignment: CDR1 SGHNT and CDR2 YENEEA. V gave up 5 bases and J gave up 5 bases; unmatched junction bases: 9. CDR3 length: 16 amino acids. The CDR3 nucleotides read TGTGCCAGCAGCCCTGCGGGAGGGGCCAAGACCGGGGAGCTGTTTTTT. Protein product: CASSPAGGAKTGELFF.

This sequence joins TRBV2 and TRBJ2-7; D might be TRBD2 (5 bases). Trimming left V 8 bases short and J 1 base short, with 6 bases between. This CDR3 comprises 11 residues. CDR1 and CDR2 (germline): SNHLY, FYNNEI. The CDR3 coding sequence is TGTGCCAGCGGGAGTTCCTACGAGCAGTACTTC. Encoded protein: CASGSSYEQYF.

V gene TRBV9 combines with J gene TRBJ2-1; 12 nucleotides align to TRBD2. Trimming removed 3 bases from V and 6 bases from J; junction bases left unmatched: 4. Looked up from germline, CDR1 is SGDLS and CDR2 is YYNGEE. The CDR3 runs to 15 residues. DNA of the CDR3: TGTGCCAGCAGCGCACTAGCGGGGGGATTCAATGAGCAGTTCTTC. As protein: CASSALAGGFNEQFF.

Concerning this clone itself: Additional DNA sequences in this sample encode the identical CDR3. The chain carries TRBV28 and TRBJ1-2; D ambiguous. Trimming cost V 5 bases and J 4 bases, with 8 bases left between them. The length of the CDR3 is 12 residues. In germline, CDR1 is MDHEN, CDR2 SYDVKM. The CDR3 here is CASSLSGYGYTF. The CDR3, as DNA: TGTGCCAGCAGTCTCTCGGGCTATGGCTACACCTTC.

The V call is TRBV19, the J call TRBJ2-1; 8 bases are shared with TRBD2. Trimming cost V 6 bases and J 9 bases; bases outside gene matches: 10. Looked up from germline, CDR1 is LNHDA and CDR2 is SQIVND (reference sequence). The CDR3 is made up of 14 amino acids. CDR3 region: CASSPSGRMGEQFF. CDR3 DNA sequence: TGTGCCAGTAGCCCAAGCGGGAGAATGGGTGAGCAGTTCTTC.

The chain recombines TRBV4-1 with TRBJ2-5; weak D call: TRBD1 (5 bases). Germline V CDR1 and CDR2: MGHRA, YSYEKL. Trimming shortened V by 1 base and J by 4 bases, and 10 bases separated the two germline ends. The CDR3 contains 14 residues. CDR3 bases: TGCGCCAGCAGCCAAGGGGTCAGGGTAGAGACCCAGTACTTC. Its translation is CASSQGVRVETQYF.

About this clone itself: At one of its ends the junction is not consistent with the germline gene, which may arise from a read error. The rearrangement links TRBV7-7 to TRBJ2-3; D is possibly TRBD2 (5 bases). Germline V gene data show CDR1 as SSHAT and CDR2 as FNYEAQ (reference sequence). The CDR3 has 15 residues. CDR3 nucleotide sequence: TGTGCTAGCAGCTTAGCAACGGGGAGCGCAGATACGCAGTATTTT. Translated: CASSLATGSADTQYF.

This clone came up a few times. This chain joins TRBV7-9 and TRBJ1-1; D possibly corresponds to TRBD1 (5 bases). Germline CDR1 is SEHNR and CDR2 is FQNEAQ (reference sequence). The V end lost 3 bases, the J end lost 4 bases, and 9 bases lay between the germline ends. The CDR3 length is 13 residues. CDR3 loop: CASSFRATTEAFF. In DNA, the CDR3 is TGTGCCAGCAGCTTCAGGGCAACCACTGAAGCTTTCTTT.

DNA of the CDR3: TGTGCCAGCATTCCGGGGATGAACACTGAAGCTTTCTTT. This encodes CASIPGMNTEAFF. The chain joins TRBV6-1 to TRBJ1-1; the D is unclear. Trimming removed 7 bases at V and 0 bases at J, with 9 bases between. Germline V gives CDR1 MNHNS, CDR2 SASEGT. This CDR3 has 13 amino acids.

This chain joins TRBV27 and TRBJ1-2; TRBD1 aligns across 8 bases. CDR1 and CDR2 (germline): MNHEY, SMNVEV (reference sequence). Trimming took 5 bases from V and 5 from J; bases not matched to a gene: 22. The CDR3 consists of 19 residues. CDR3 loop: CASSPRTPQGALILYGYTF. In DNA, the CDR3 is TGTGCCAGCAGTCCACGGACCCCGCAGGGGGCGTTGATTTTGTATGGCTACACCTTC.

The chain carries TRBV2 and TRBJ2-7; maybe TRBD1 (5 bases). There are 14 residues in the CDR3. V was trimmed by 4 bases and J by 0 bases, leaving 10 bases between them. Germline V gives CDR1 SNHLY, CDR2 FYNNEI. The CDR3 nucleotides are TGTGCCAGCAGTGCCCAGGGCAGCTCCTACGAGCAGTACTTC. Amino acids: CASSAQGSSYEQYF.

CDR3 DNA sequence: TGCGCCAGCAGCAAAACAGGGGTCGGAGCCAAAAACATTCAGTACTTC. Its protein is CASSKTGVGAKNIQYF. The rearrangement joins TRBV4-1 to TRBJ2-4, with 7 bases identical to TRBD1. The CDR3 sequence is 16 residues long. J lost 0 bases, V lost 5 bases, and 7 bases had no gene match. Germline loops: CDR1 MGHRA, CDR2 YSYEKL.

The J gene is TRBJ1-1, the V gene TRBV2, with D perhaps TRBD1 (6 bases). From germline, CDR1 is SNHLY and CDR2 FYNNEI. This CDR3 contains 17 residues. Trimming removed 4 bases at V and 0 bases at J, with 18 bases between. The CDR3 sequence: CASSVSRDTTMNTEAFF. DNA of the CDR3: TGTGCCAGCAGTGTTAGTCGGGACACTACAATGAACACTGAAGCTTTCTTT.

The chain employs TRBV5-3 and TRBJ2-1; TRBD2 aligns across 12 bases. TRBV5-3 is an ORF, and what it does is uncertain. The CDR3 has 18 residues. V was pared by 2 bases and J by 0 bases, with 6 bases of the junction left unmatched. The CDR3 loop is CARSFQTSGSVSYNEQFF. Here the CDR3 DNA reads TGTGCCAGAAGCTTTCAGACTAGCGGGAGCGTCTCCTACAATGAGCAGTTCTTC.